This TCR beta chain emerged from a study of low-dose radiotherapy and immunotherapy resistance in tumors. Across the study: Treatment of Cohort 2 consisted of 1 Gy per fraction every two weeks, amounting to 13 Gy over 26 weeks. Patients were on oral aspirin 300 mg taken daily for four cycles from cycle 1 day 1.

This clonotype occurred a few times. Time point meaning: after trial treatment. Noted treatment: LDRT plus nivolumab, ipilimumab, low-dose cyclophosphamide and aspirin (RACIN trial). All eligible patients presented with advanced solid tumors that contained no tumor-infiltrating lymphocytes. The CDR3 is 14 amino acids. The V and J ends lost 5 bases and 6 bases, in that order; junction bases with no gene match: 7. Priming of first-strand cDNA relied on TRAV- and TRBV-specific primers (covering alpha and beta chains). A constant-region primer paired with the V-primer adapter amplified TCRs over about 20 PCR cycles. One entry per CDR3 protein results from TCRdb running MiXCR on the reads. The sample includes more than 50,000 distinct CDR3 sequences, 20% to 25% seen only once; the top ten take about 7%.

Sequencing was performed on PBMCs, taken after low-dose radiotherapy plus immunotherapy. The chain uses TRBV12-3 or TRBV12-4 and TRBJ1-5, with 7 bases lining up with TRBD1. The receptor comes from a male donor with prostate cancer. This CDR3 reads CASSTTGTSQPQHF. The CDR3 DNA is TGTGCCAGCAGTACGACAGGGACGAGTCAGCCCCAGCATTTT.